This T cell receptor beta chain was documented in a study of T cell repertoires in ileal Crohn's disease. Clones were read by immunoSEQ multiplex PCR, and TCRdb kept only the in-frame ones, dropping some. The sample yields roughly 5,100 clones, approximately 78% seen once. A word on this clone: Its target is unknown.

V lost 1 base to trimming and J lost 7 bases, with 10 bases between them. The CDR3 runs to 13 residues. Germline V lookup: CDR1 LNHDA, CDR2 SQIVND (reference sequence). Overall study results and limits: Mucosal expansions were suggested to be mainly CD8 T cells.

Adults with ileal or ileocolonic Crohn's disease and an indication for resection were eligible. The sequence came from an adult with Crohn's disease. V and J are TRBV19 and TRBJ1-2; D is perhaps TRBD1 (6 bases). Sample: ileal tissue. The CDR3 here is CASSIAGASGYTF. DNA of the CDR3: TGTGCCAGTAGTATAGCAGGGGCCTCTGGCTACACCTTC.